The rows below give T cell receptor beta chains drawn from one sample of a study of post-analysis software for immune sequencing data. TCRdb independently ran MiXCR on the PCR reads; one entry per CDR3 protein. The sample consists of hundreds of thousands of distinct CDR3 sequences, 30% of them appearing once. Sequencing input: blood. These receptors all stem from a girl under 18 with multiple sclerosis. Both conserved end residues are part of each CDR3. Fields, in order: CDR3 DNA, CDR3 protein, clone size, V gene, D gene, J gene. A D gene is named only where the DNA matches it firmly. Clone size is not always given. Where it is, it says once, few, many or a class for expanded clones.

CDR3nt: TGTGCCAGCAGTCCTGGGACAGTAGTATATGGCTACACCTTC
CDR3aa: CASSPGTVVYGYTF
abundance: many
v_gene: TRBV12-3/TRBV12-4
d_gene: TRBD1
j_gene: TRBJ1-2

CDR3nt: TGTGCCAGCAGGAAACAGGGGGATAATTCACCCCTCCACTTT
CDR3aa: CASRKQGDNSPLHF
abundance: many
v_gene: TRBV6-5
d_gene: TRBD1
j_gene: TRBJ1-6

CDR3nt: TGCGCCAGCAGAAGGACAGGGGGCGCGGGTGAAGCTTTCTTT
CDR3aa: CASRRTGGAGEAFF
abundance: -
v_gene: TRBV5-1
d_gene: TRBD1
j_gene: TRBJ1-1

CDR3nt: TGTGCCAGCAGCCGCAGACTAGCGGATTACAATGAGCAGTTCTTC
CDR3aa: CASSRRLADYNEQFF
abundance: few
v_gene: TRBV5-8
d_gene: TRBD2
j_gene: TRBJ2-1

CDR3nt: TGCAGCGTTGAAAATTTCGTTGGGACAGGGGGCTCAGATACGCAGTATTTT
CDR3aa: CSVENFVGTGGSDTQYF
abundance: few
v_gene: TRBV29-1
d_gene: TRBD1
j_gene: TRBJ2-3

CDR3nt: TGTGCCAGCAGTGTTGGGACTAGCGAAACCTACAATGAGCAGTTCTTC
CDR3aa: CASSVGTSETYNEQFF
abundance: -
v_gene: TRBV28
d_gene: TRBD2
j_gene: TRBJ2-1

CDR3nt: TGCGCCAGCAGCCAGTTGGCAGGAGATGAAAAACTGTTTTTT
CDR3aa: CASSQLAGDEKLFF
abundance: few
v_gene: TRBV4-1
d_gene: -
j_gene: TRBJ1-4

CDR3nt: TGTGCCAGCAGTGAACGGGGACAGGGGAACACTGAAGCTTTCTTT
CDR3aa: CASSERGQGNTEAFF
abundance: -
v_gene: TRBV6-1
d_gene: TRBD1
j_gene: TRBJ1-1

CDR3nt: TGTGCCAGCAGCTCCGGGGTAGCCGGATCCTACGAGCAGTACTTC
CDR3aa: CASSSGVAGSYEQYF
abundance: -
v_gene: TRBV7-8
d_gene: -
j_gene: TRBJ2-7

CDR3nt: TGCAGCGTTGAAGGGCAGGTGACAGATACGCAGTATTTT
CDR3aa: CSVEGQVTDTQYF
abundance: many
v_gene: TRBV29-1
d_gene: -
j_gene: TRBJ2-3

CDR3nt: TGCAGTGCCCCAGATTACAGGGGGCAAACTGAAGCTTTCTTT
CDR3aa: CSAPDYRGQTEAFF
abundance: -
v_gene: TRBV20-1
d_gene: TRBD1
j_gene: TRBJ1-1

CDR3nt: TGTGCCAGCATTACCGCCGGGGGGAGCAATCAGCCCCAGCATTTT
CDR3aa: CASITAGGSNQPQHF
abundance: few
v_gene: TRBV6-6
d_gene: -
j_gene: TRBJ1-5

CDR3nt: TGCGCCAGCAGCCCCTCCATGTCAGATACGCAGTATTTT
CDR3aa: CASSPSMSDTQYF
abundance: -
v_gene: TRBV4-3
d_gene: -
j_gene: TRBJ2-3

CDR3nt: TGCAGTGCCGATCCCGGGACAGCCAACTACAATGAGCAGTTCTTC
CDR3aa: CSADPGTANYNEQFF
abundance: -
v_gene: TRBV20-1
d_gene: TRBD1
j_gene: TRBJ2-1

CDR3nt: TGTGCCAGCAGTGAAGCGGGAGGCTACACCTTC
CDR3aa: CASSEAGGYTF
abundance: few
v_gene: TRBV6-1
d_gene: -
j_gene: TRBJ1-2

CDR3nt: TGTGCCGGCAGCCCAACGAACCTCGGGGGTGGCACAGATACGCAGTATTTT
CDR3aa: CAGSPTNLGGGTDTQYF
abundance: once
v_gene: TRBV7-9
d_gene: -
j_gene: TRBJ2-3

CDR3nt: TGCAGTGCCACTCAGGCCCCCCAAAGGGATGGCTACACCTTC
CDR3aa: CSATQAPQRDGYTF
abundance: few
v_gene: TRBV20-1
d_gene: -
j_gene: TRBJ1-2

CDR3nt: TGTGCCAGCAGCTTAGCGGCGAGTCCGCAGGGCTACACCTTC
CDR3aa: CASSLAASPQGYTF
abundance: few
v_gene: TRBV7-2
d_gene: -
j_gene: TRBJ1-2

CDR3nt: TGCAGTGCTGAACGACAGGGGCTGGCATCCGAGCAGTACTTC
CDR3aa: CSAERQGLASEQYF
abundance: few
v_gene: TRBV20-1
d_gene: TRBD1
j_gene: TRBJ2-7

CDR3nt: TGCGCCAGCAGCATAGGGAACACTGAAGCTTTCTTT
CDR3aa: CASSIGNTEAFF
abundance: -
v_gene: TRBV5-1
d_gene: -
j_gene: TRBJ1-1

CDR3nt: TGTGCCAGCAGTCGCAGGGGACCTAGCACAGATACGCAGTATTTT
CDR3aa: CASSRRGPSTDTQYF
abundance: few
v_gene: TRBV28
d_gene: -
j_gene: TRBJ2-3

CDR3nt: TGTGCCAGCAGTTTCGGGGACAGGGGATCACATACGCAGTATTTT
CDR3aa: CASSFGDRGSHTQYF
abundance: -
v_gene: TRBV28
d_gene: TRBD1
j_gene: TRBJ2-3

CDR3nt: TGCAGTGCGCTGATAGAGACCCAGTACTTC
CDR3aa: CSALIETQYF
abundance: few
v_gene: TRBV20-1
d_gene: -
j_gene: TRBJ2-5

CDR3nt: TGTGCCAGCAGCGAGACTAGCGGATACAATGAGCAGTTCTTC
CDR3aa: CASSETSGYNEQFF
abundance: many
v_gene: TRBV12-3/TRBV12-4
d_gene: TRBD2
j_gene: TRBJ2-1

CDR3nt: TGTGCCAGCAGTCCCCAGGGGCGGCCGAACACTGAAGCTTTCTTT
CDR3aa: CASSPQGRPNTEAFF
abundance: -
v_gene: TRBV12-3/TRBV12-4
d_gene: -
j_gene: TRBJ1-1

CDR3nt: TGCGCCAGCAGCTCCGGGGGCCTACGGGACAGGGACGGCTACACCTTC
CDR3aa: CASSSGGLRDRDGYTF
abundance: -
v_gene: TRBV5-1
d_gene: TRBD1
j_gene: TRBJ1-2

CDR3nt: TGTGCCAGCAGCCAGGGACAAACCTGCAATGAGCAGTTCTTC
CDR3aa: CASSQGQTCNEQFF
abundance: -
v_gene: TRBV5-5
d_gene: -
j_gene: TRBJ2-1

CDR3nt: TGCAGTGCTCCTACTCGGACAGGAAACCAAGAGACCCAGTACTTC
CDR3aa: CSAPTRTGNQETQYF
abundance: once
v_gene: TRBV20-1
d_gene: TRBD1
j_gene: TRBJ2-5

CDR3nt: TGCAGTGCTAGATATACAGGGGACACTGAAGCTTTCTTT
CDR3aa: CSARYTGDTEAFF
abundance: -
v_gene: TRBV20-1
d_gene: TRBD1
j_gene: TRBJ1-1

CDR3nt: TGTGCCAGCAGCGCCGGGGACCCTAAGACCTACGAGCAGTACTTC
CDR3aa: CASSAGDPKTYEQYF
abundance: few
v_gene: TRBV9
d_gene: -
j_gene: TRBJ2-7

CDR3nt: TGTGCCAGCAGCACAGGGGTGGTGCGCACTGAAGCTTTCTTT
CDR3aa: CASSTGVVRTEAFF
abundance: few
v_gene: TRBV28
d_gene: TRBD1
j_gene: TRBJ1-1

CDR3nt: TGTGCCAGCAGCAATAAAAACATTCAGTACTTC
CDR3aa: CASSNKNIQYF
abundance: -
v_gene: TRBV12-3/TRBV12-4
d_gene: -
j_gene: TRBJ2-4

CDR3nt: TGTGCCAGCAGCTTGTGGGGGTCAGGAAATTCACCCCTCCACTTT
CDR3aa: CASSLWGSGNSPLHF
abundance: -
v_gene: TRBV5-5
d_gene: -
j_gene: TRBJ1-6

CDR3nt: TGTGCCAGCAGCTCCAGGCGTGGAGTAAGCAATCAGCCCCAGCATTTT
CDR3aa: CASSSRRGVSNQPQHF
abundance: -
v_gene: TRBV6-5
d_gene: -
j_gene: TRBJ1-5

CDR3nt: TGTGCCATAGGGGACCTCGGGGAGACCCAGTACTTC
CDR3aa: CAIGDLGETQYF
abundance: few
v_gene: TRBV10-3
d_gene: -
j_gene: TRBJ2-5

CDR3nt: TGCGGCGTTGCCCGGGAGACCCAGTACTTC
CDR3aa: CGVARETQYF
abundance: -
v_gene: TRBV29-1
d_gene: -
j_gene: TRBJ2-5

CDR3nt: TGTGCCAGCAGTGACCCACCGACAGGGCCCAATCAGCCCCAGCATTTT
CDR3aa: CASSDPPTGPNQPQHF
abundance: -
v_gene: TRBV2
d_gene: TRBD1
j_gene: TRBJ1-5

CDR3nt: TGCAGTGCCTATTGGGACGAGCAGTACTTC
CDR3aa: CSAYWDEQYF
abundance: -
v_gene: TRBV20-1
d_gene: -
j_gene: TRBJ2-7

CDR3nt: TGCAGTGCTGGACTAGCGGGAGGGTCGGATACGCGGTATTTT
CDR3aa: CSAGLAGGSDTRYF
abundance: -
v_gene: TRBV20-1
d_gene: TRBD2
j_gene: TRBJ2-3

CDR3nt: TGTGCCACCAGCAGAGACAGGGGAGCGGAGCAGTACTTC
CDR3aa: CATSRDRGAEQYF
abundance: -
v_gene: TRBV15
d_gene: -
j_gene: TRBJ2-5

CDR3nt: TGTGCCAGCAGTTTTAGCGGCTCCCTCTACAATGAGCAGTTCTTC
CDR3aa: CASSFSGSLYNEQFF
abundance: few
v_gene: TRBV12-3/TRBV12-4
d_gene: -
j_gene: TRBJ2-1

CDR3nt: TGTGCCAGCAGGCGACAGCCCCTTACTGACAATGAGCAGTTCTTC
CDR3aa: CASRRQPLTDNEQFF
abundance: many
v_gene: TRBV7-9
d_gene: -
j_gene: TRBJ2-1

CDR3nt: TGTGCCAACACCCTGGAGGGGTTTAGCACAGATACGCAGTATTTT
CDR3aa: CANTLEGFSTDTQYF
abundance: -
v_gene: TRBV9
d_gene: -
j_gene: TRBJ2-3

CDR3nt: TGTGCCAGCAGCCCCGGGACAGGGAATTCACCCCTCCACTTT
CDR3aa: CASSPGTGNSPLHF
abundance: many
v_gene: TRBV28
d_gene: TRBD1
j_gene: TRBJ1-6

CDR3nt: TGCGCCAGCAGCCACGGACTAGCGGGCACCGGGGAGCTGTTTTTT
CDR3aa: CASSHGLAGTGELFF
abundance: few
v_gene: TRBV4-3
d_gene: TRBD2
j_gene: TRBJ2-2

CDR3nt: TGCAGCGTTGTGGAGCACATTCAGTACTTC
CDR3aa: CSVVEHIQYF
abundance: -
v_gene: TRBV29-1
d_gene: -
j_gene: TRBJ2-4

CDR3nt: TGTGCCACCGGACAGTCATTTGCGTTTGAGGGCTACACCTTC
CDR3aa: CATGQSFAFEGYTF
abundance: once
v_gene: TRBV6-1
d_gene: -
j_gene: TRBJ1-2

CDR3nt: TGTGCCAGCAGCCTAGCCCCGGGGGCCTACGAGCAGTACTTC
CDR3aa: CASSLAPGAYEQYF
abundance: -
v_gene: TRBV7-8
d_gene: -
j_gene: TRBJ2-7

CDR3nt: TGTGCCAGCAGTCGAAGCTTGGGACTAGCGGGGGCCGGGGGGGATACGCAGTATTTT
CDR3aa: CASSRSLGLAGAGGDTQYF
abundance: -
v_gene: TRBV9
d_gene: TRBD2
j_gene: TRBJ2-3